These 20 T cell receptor beta chains came from one sample sequenced in a study of blood T cell repertoires in COVID-19. The data were produced by immunoSEQ multiplex PCR, yet TCRdb's version contains in-frame clones alone and is incomplete. The sample carries 75,000 or so clones, less than 90% recorded once. Material for sequencing was peripheral blood. The source of these receptors is a man in his fifties or sixties with acute or convalescent COVID-19.

The chain carries TRBV5-4 and TRBJ1-2, with D maybe TRBD1 (5 bases). Deletions cut 5 bases from V and 1 base from J, with 9 bases between. The length of the CDR3 is 13 residues. The germline V gene has CDR1 SGHNT and CDR2 YYREEE (reference sequence). The CDR3 loop reads CASSQQDNYGYTF. The CDR3 DNA reads TGTGCCAGCAGTCAACAGGATAACTATGGCTACACCTTC.

J is TRBJ2-1 and V is TRBV14; 7 nucleotides align to TRBD1. The CDR3 runs to 13 residues. Trimming took 8 bases from V and 6 from J; bases not matched to a gene: 7. Germline assignment: CDR1 SGHDN and CDR2 FVKESK. The CDR3 here is CASQKNRGNEQFF. CDR3 DNA: TGTGCCAGCCAAAAGAACAGGGGCAATGAGCAGTTCTTC.

On this clone itself: At the DNA level, this CDR3 is encoded by other sequences in the same sample as well. As DNA, the CDR3 is TGTGCCAGCAGCGTAGCCGGGGGAAACTATGGCTACACCTTC. It codes for CASSVAGGNYGYTF. The gene calls are TRBV9 and TRBJ1-2; tentative D call: TRBD1 (5 bases). The germline gives CDR1 SGDLS, CDR2 YYNGEE. There are 14 residues in the CDR3. V was cut by 0 bases and J by 2 bases, with 8 bases left in between. Full variable domain (missing parts from reference TRBV9 and TRBJ1-2): DSGVTQTPKHLITATGQRVTLRCSPRSGDLSVYWYQQSLDQGLQFLIQYYNGEERAKGNILERFSAQQFPDLHSELNLSSLELGDSALYFCASSVAGGNYGYTFGSGTRLTVV.

This chain links TRBV5-4 with TRBJ2-7, with TRBD2 identical over 8 bases. Looked up from germline, CDR1 is SGHNT and CDR2 is YYREEE (reference sequence). V lost 6 bases and J lost 3; bases outside the gene matches: 8. CDR3 length equals 14 residues. CDR3 in amino acids: CASTFGTRGYEQYF. Written as DNA, the CDR3 is TGTGCCAGCACCTTCGGGACTAGGGGCTACGAGCAGTACTTC.

The chain joins TRBV9 to TRBJ2-5, with 7 positions matching TRBD1. J lost 4 bases, V lost 0 bases, and 6 bases had no gene match. The CDR3 is 15 amino acids. In germline, CDR1 is SGDLS, CDR2 YYNGEE. CDR3 nucleotide sequence: TGTGCCAGCAGCGTAGTCGGGGCAGGGGGAGAGACCCAGTACTTC. This sequence encodes CASSVVGAGGETQYF.

This clone is a singleton in its sample. The chain couples TRBV3-1 (or the pseudogene TRBV3-2) to TRBJ2-2, with 10 bases lining up with TRBD2. With 0 bases clipped from V and 1 base from J, the junction kept 8 bases outside the gene matches. The CDR3 contains 19 residues. Germline CDR1 is LGHDT and CDR2 is YNNKEL (reference sequence). CDR3 nucleotide sequence: TGTGCCAGCAGCCAAGATCGGGCTAGCGGGGGCCTGAACACCGGGGAGCTGTTTTTT. This encodes CASSQDRASGGLNTGELFF.

The rearrangement uses TRBV30 and TRBJ2-7; maybe TRBD2 (5 bases). Germline values: CDR1 GTSNPN, CDR2 SVGIG (reference sequence). V dropped 0 bases and J dropped 13 bases, with 10 bases sitting between them. CDR3 length: 10 residues. CDR3 residues: CAWSVRDFYF. CDR3 DNA: TGTGCCTGGAGTGTACGGGATTTCTACTTC.

This rearrangement joins TRBV19 to TRBJ1-5; the match to TRBD1 covers 8 bases. Losses at the gene ends were 3 bases for V and 4 bases for J; bases not matched to a gene: 5. CDR1 LNHDA and CDR2 SQIVND come from the germline V gene (reference sequence). This CDR3 comprises 15 residues. As DNA, the CDR3 is TGTGCCAGTAGTATTGAGGACAGGGCAAATCAGCCCCAGCATTTT. Amino acid sequence: CASSIEDRANQPQHF.

V and J are TRBV6-2 or TRBV6-3 and TRBJ1-4; 7 nucleotides match TRBD1. This CDR3 comprises 16 residues. CDR1 is MNHEY and CDR2 is SVGEGT in the germline V gene. J lost 8 bases, V lost 5 bases, and 14 bases had no gene match. CDR3 protein: CASSHNGGGVGEKLFF. Written as DNA, the CDR3 is TGTGCCAGCAGTCATAACGGAGGGGGCGTCGGAGAAAAACTGTTTTTT.

V and J are TRBV6-4 and TRBJ2-3, with D hard to call. The CDR3 consists of 13 residues. V was cut by 6 bases and J by 0 bases, with 7 bases left in between. The germline V gene encodes CDR1 MRHNA and CDR2 SNTAGT. CDR3 residues: CASRRTSTDTQYF. Here the CDR3 DNA reads TGTGCCAGCAGGAGAACTAGCACAGATACGCAGTATTTT.

This rearrangement joins TRBV5-1 to TRBJ1-4; D perhaps matches TRBD1 (6 bases). Germline-derived CDR1 and CDR2 are SGHRS and YFSETQ. V dropped 0 bases and J dropped 7 bases, with 16 bases sitting between them. This CDR3 spans 16 amino acids. The CDR3 protein is CASSLVAGEGGEKLFF. As DNA, the CDR3 is TGCGCCAGCAGCTTGGTGGCAGGGGAAGGGGGTGAAAAACTGTTTTTT.

This clone was recorded once. The rearrangement uses TRBV12-3 or TRBV12-4 and TRBJ2-7; D might be TRBD2 (5 bases). Trimming shortened V by 7 bases and J by 7 bases, and 17 bases separated the two germline ends. CDR3 length: 13 residues. CDR3 DNA sequence: TGTGCCAGCAAACTAGGCTGGGCGGAAGAGCAGTACTTC. Translated: CASKLGWAEEQYF.

V is TRBV19 and J is TRBJ2-7, with D possibly matching TRBD1 (6 bases). There are 16 residues in the CDR3. Trimming took off 4 bases at V and 2 bases at J, with 18 bases between the two ends. Looked up from germline, CDR1 is LNHDA and CDR2 is SQIVND (reference sequence). The CDR3 loop is CASSTPRGGKPYEQYF. The CDR3 bases are TGTGCCAGTAGTACGCCCCGTGGGGGCAAACCCTACGAGCAGTACTTC.

The CDR3 DNA is TGTGCCAGCATAAGTGGTCTTAGTTCACCCCTCCACTTT. As protein: CASISGLSSPLHF. The chain employs TRBV6-6 and TRBJ1-6; D call uncertain. The CDR3 runs 13 residues. In germline, CDR1 is MNHNY, CDR2 SVGAGI (reference sequence). The ends were cut back, 7 bases at V and 9 bases at J, with 13 bases in the middle.

This chain connects TRBV28 to TRBJ1-4; TRBD1 agrees at 8 bases. J gave up 7 bases and V 6 bases, and 4 bases lay outside the gene matches. Germline V lookup: CDR1 MDHEN, CDR2 SYDVKM. The CDR3 sequence is 13 residues long. CDR3 sequence: CASRTGVGEKLFF. In DNA form, the CDR3 reads TGTGCCAGCAGGACAGGGGTGGGTGAAAAACTGTTTTTT.

The chain is built from TRBV4-2 and TRBJ2-1; TRBD2 matches at 11 bases. This CDR3 has 15 residues. V dropped 3 bases and J dropped 7; count of bases not matched to a gene: 5. Germline values: CDR1 LGHNA, CDR2 YNFKEQ. The CDR3 coding sequence is TGTGCCAGCAGCCAGCTGGCTAGCGGGAGGAATGAGCAGTTCTTC. Translated: CASSQLASGRNEQFF.

V usage is TRBV4-3 and J usage is TRBJ2-1, with D hard to call. In germline, CDR1 is LGHNA, CDR2 YSLEER. This CDR3 comprises 16 residues. Trimming took off 3 bases at V and 0 bases at J, with 12 bases between the two ends. The CDR3 sequence: CASSQAVWSSYNEQFF. The CDR3 nucleotides read TGCGCCAGCAGCCAGGCAGTTTGGAGCTCCTACAATGAGCAGTTCTTC.

The chain couples TRBV24-1 to TRBJ1-5, with D maybe TRBD1 (5 bases). CDR1 KGHDR and CDR2 SFDVKD come from the germline V gene. There are 13 residues in the CDR3. V was shortened by 4 bases and J by 2 bases, with 5 bases between the two germline ends. CDR3 in DNA: TGTGCCACCAGTGACAGGGGCAATCAGCCCCAGCATTTT. The encoded protein is CATSDRGNQPQHF.

The chain uses TRBV5-6 and TRBJ2-7; a possible D gene is TRBD1 (5 bases). V was clipped by 0 bases and J by 5 bases, with 9 bases between them. Germline V CDR1 and CDR2: SGHDT, YYEEEE. CDR3 length equals 13 residues. CDR3 DNA sequence: TGTGCCAGCAGCTTGGACAGGTTCCACGAGCAGTACTTC. Translation gives CASSLDRFHEQYF.

This chain joins TRBV6-1 and TRBJ1-5; 9 bases line up with TRBD1. This CDR3 spans 17 amino acids. V lost 5 bases and J lost 4; bases outside the gene matches: 12. Per the germline V gene, CDR1 is MNHNS and CDR2 is SASEGT. The CDR3 region is CASSKGTGRTINQPQHF. CDR3 coding DNA: TGTGCCAGCAGTAAAGGGACAGGGAGAACGATTAATCAGCCCCAGCATTTT.